The clone carrying this TCR beta chain has just a few counts. The V gene's germline CDR1 is KGHSH and CDR2 LQKENI. The V and J ends lost 4 bases and 7 bases, in that order; junction bases with no gene match: 4. The CDR3 consists of 13 residues. This sample is part of a study of cytomegalovirus exposure and HLA in healthy donors. This PCR relied on a set of 60 Vbeta primers and 13 Jbeta primers. The protocol was immunoSEQ multiplex PCR, while the TCRdb copy is restricted to in-frame clones and leaves out a portion. The table lists more than 65,000 clones, roughly 72% of them singletons. Sequenced material: PBMCs. This chain joins TRBV18 and TRBJ2-1; TRBD1 matches at 7 bases. The receptor was derived from a woman between 45 and 60 years old in good health and CMV-seropositive. Here the CDR3 DNA reads TGTGCCAGCTCACGAGACAGGGTAAATGAGCAGTTCTTC. It codes for CASSRDRVNEQFF.